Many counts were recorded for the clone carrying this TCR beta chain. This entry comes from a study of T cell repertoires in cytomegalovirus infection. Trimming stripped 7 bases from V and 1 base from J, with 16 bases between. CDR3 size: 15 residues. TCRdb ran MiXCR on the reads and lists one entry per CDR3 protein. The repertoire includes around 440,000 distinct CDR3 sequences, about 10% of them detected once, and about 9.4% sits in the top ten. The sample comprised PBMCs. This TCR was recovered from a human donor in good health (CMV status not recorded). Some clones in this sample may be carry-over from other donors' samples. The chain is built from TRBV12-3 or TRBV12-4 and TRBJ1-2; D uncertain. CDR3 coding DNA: TGTGCCAGCACTCCATCCGCAGGACTTAACTATGGCTACACCTTC. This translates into CASTPSAGLNYGYTF.